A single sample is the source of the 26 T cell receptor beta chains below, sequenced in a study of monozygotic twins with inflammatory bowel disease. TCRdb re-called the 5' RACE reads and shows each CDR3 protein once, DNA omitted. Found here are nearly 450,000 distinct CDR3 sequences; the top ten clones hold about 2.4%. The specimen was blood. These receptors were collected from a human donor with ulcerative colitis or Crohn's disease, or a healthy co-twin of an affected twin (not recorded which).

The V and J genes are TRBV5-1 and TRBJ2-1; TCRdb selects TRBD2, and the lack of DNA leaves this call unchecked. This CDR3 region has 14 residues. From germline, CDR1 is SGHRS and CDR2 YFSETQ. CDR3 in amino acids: CASSPQREWNEQFF.

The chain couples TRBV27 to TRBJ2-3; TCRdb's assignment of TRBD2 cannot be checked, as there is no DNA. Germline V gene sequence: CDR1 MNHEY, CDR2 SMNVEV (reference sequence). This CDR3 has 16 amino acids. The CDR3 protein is CASSPSTSGRTDTQYF.

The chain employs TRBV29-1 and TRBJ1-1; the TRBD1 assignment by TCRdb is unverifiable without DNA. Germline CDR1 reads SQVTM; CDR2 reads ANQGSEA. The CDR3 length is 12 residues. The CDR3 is CSAGHLNTEAFF.

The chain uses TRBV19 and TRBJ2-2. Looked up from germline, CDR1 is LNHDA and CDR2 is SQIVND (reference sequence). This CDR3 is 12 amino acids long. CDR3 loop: CASSIVDKELFF.

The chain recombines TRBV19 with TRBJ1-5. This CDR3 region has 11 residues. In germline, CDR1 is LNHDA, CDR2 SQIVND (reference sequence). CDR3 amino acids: CAAGWDQPQHF.

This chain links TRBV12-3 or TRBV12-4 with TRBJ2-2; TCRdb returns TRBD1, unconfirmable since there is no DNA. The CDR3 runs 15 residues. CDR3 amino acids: CASSQTGTTLRGLFF.

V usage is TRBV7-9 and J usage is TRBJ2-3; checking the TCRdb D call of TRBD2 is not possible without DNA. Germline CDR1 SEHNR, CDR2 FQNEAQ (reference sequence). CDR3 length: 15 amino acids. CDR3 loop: CASSSSGSNTDTQYF.

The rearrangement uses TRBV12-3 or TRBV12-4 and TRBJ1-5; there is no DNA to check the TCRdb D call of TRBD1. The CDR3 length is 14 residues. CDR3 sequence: CASSFGTDNQPQHF.

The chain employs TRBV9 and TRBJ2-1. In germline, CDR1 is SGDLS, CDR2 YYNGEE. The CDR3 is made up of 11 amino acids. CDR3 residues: CASSVDEEQFF.

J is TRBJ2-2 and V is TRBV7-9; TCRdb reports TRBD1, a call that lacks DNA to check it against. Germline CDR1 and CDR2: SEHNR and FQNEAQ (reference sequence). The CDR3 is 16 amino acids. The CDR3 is CASSRLVSVGTGELFF.

CDR3 residues: CASSYLGEQFF. This chain links TRBV6-2 or TRBV6-3 with TRBJ2-1. Germline V gives CDR1 MNHEY, CDR2 SVGEGT. The CDR3 is 11 residues long.

The CDR3 protein is CAIRDGPTDTQYF. The V gene is TRBV10-3, the J gene TRBJ2-3; TCRdb picks TRBD2, but there is no DNA to check that call. This CDR3 has 13 residues. The germline CDR1 and CDR2 sequences are ENHRY and SYGVKD.

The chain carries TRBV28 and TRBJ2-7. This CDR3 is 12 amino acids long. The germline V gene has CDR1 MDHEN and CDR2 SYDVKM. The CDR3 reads CASSFARYEQYF.

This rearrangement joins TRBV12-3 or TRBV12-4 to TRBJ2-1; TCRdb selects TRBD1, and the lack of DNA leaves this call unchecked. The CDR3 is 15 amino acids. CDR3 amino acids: CASSFRAGEFNEQFF.

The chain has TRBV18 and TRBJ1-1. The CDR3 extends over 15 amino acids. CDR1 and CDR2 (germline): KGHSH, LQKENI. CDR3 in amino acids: CASSPNPSTVTEAFF.

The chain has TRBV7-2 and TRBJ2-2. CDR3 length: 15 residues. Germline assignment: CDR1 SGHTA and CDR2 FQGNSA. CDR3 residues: CASSFSGVTTGELFF.

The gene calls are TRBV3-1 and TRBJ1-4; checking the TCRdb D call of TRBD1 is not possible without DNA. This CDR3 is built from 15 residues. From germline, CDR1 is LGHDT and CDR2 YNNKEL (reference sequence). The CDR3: CASKPSGAANEKLFF.

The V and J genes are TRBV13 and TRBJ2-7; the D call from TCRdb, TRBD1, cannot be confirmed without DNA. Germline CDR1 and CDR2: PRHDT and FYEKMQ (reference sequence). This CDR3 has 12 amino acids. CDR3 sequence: CASSFDPGEQYF.

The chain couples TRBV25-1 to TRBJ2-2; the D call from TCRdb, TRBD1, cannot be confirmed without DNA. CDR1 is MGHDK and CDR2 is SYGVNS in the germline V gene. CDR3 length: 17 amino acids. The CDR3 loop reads CASRASPIDPNTGELFF.

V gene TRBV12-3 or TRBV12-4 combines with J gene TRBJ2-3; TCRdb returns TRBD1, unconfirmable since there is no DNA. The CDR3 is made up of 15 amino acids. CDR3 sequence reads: CASRKNRGLTDTQYF.

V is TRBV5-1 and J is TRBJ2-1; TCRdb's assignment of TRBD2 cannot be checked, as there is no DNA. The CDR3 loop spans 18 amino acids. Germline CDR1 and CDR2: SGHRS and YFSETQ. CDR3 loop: CASSFGSLLAGGPSEQFF.

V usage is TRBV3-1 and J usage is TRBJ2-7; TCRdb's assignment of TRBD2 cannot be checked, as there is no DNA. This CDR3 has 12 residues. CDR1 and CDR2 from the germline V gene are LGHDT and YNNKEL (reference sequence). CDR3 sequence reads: CASSPGLAEQYF.

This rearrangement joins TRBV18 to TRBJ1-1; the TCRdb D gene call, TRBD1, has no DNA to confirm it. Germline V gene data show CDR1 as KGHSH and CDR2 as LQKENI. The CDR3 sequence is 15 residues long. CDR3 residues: CASSPSTGVGTEAFF.

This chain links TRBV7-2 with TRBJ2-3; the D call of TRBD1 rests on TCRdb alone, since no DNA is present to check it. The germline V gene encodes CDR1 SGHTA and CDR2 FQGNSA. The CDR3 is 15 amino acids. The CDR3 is CASSLGGFSTDTQYF.

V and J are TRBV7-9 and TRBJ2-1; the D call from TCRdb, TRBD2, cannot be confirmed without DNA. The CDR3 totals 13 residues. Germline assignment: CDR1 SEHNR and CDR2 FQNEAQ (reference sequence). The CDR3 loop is CAGGGLLGNEQFF.

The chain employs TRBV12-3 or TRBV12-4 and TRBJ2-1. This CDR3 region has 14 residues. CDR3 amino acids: CASGGLASYNEQFF.